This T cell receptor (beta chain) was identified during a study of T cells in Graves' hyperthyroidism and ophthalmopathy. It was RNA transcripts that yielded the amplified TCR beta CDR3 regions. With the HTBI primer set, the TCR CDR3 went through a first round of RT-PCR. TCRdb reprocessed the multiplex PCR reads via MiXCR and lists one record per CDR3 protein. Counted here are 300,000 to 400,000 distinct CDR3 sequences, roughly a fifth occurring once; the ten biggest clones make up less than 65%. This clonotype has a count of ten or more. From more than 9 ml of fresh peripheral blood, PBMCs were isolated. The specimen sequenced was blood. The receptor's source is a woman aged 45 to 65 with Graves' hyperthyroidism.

DNA of the CDR3: TGTGCCAGCAGTTCGGGACAGGGGAGTTTCGAGCAGTACTTC. Protein: CASSSGQGSFEQYF. This chain uses TRBV6-1 with TRBJ2-7; 10 bases agree with TRBD1. The germline V gene has CDR1 MNHNS and CDR2 SASEGT. CDR3 length: 14 amino acids. The J segment lost 6 bases and the V segment lost 5 bases, leaving 7 bases of the junction unmatched.